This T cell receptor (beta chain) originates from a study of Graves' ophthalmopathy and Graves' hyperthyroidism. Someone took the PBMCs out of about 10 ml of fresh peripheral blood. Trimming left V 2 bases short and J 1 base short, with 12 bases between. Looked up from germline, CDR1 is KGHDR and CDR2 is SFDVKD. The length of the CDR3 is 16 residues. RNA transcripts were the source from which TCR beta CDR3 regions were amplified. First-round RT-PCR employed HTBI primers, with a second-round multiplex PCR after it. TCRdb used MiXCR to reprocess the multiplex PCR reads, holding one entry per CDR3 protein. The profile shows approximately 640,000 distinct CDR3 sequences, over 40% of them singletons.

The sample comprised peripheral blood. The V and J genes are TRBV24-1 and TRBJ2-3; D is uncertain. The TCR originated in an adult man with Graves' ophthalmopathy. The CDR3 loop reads CATSDSDPGRTDTQYF. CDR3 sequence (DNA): TGTGCCACCAGTGATTCAGATCCCGGGCGCACAGATACGCAGTATTTT.